The 16 T cell receptor beta chains below come from one sample, sequenced in a study of blood T cell repertoires in COVID-19. The method was immunoSEQ multiplex PCR; TCRdb's version includes in-frame clones alone and lacks a portion of them. The repertoire has hundreds of thousands of clones, about 87% of them found once; the top ten carry 6.3%. What was sequenced was peripheral blood. The receptor source for this set is a woman in her 30s with COVID-19, enrolled during active disease.

The rearrangement links TRBV28 to TRBJ1-6; D is possibly TRBD1 (5 bases). Germline CDR1 is MDHEN and CDR2 is SYDVKM. V lost 6 bases, J lost 6 bases, and 15 bases lay in between. This CDR3 has 15 residues. The CDR3 coding sequence is TGTGCCAGCAGCCCCCCCGGGGGTCTTAATTCACCCCTCCACTTT. Translating gives CASSPPGGLNSPLHF.

This clone was seen a few times. The chain uses TRBV6-2 or TRBV6-3 and TRBJ1-1, with a weak D call TRBD1 (5 bases). The CDR3 consists of 14 residues. The V and J ends lost 5 bases and 3 bases respectively, with 13 bases between them. Germline lookup yields CDR1 MNHEY and CDR2 SVGEGT. As DNA, the CDR3 is TGTGCCAGCAGTACGTGGGGCAGTCACACTGAAGCTTTCTTT. Translation: CASSTWGSHTEAFF.

The rearrangement joins TRBV11-3 to TRBJ2-2, with a tentative D call TRBD1 (5 bases). V lost 1 base and J lost 3, with 12 bases in between. Germline V gives CDR1 SGHNT, CDR2 YENEEA. The length of the CDR3 is 16 residues. CDR3 DNA sequence: TGTGCCAGCAGCTTAGTAAGGGGCTCCTACACCGGGGAGCTGTTTTTT. Residues: CASSLVRGSYTGELFF.

V and J are TRBV21-1 and TRBJ2-7; TRBD2, as called in the table, went unchecked against the DNA. TRBV21-1 is labeled a pseudogene. This CDR3 spans 21 amino acids. CDR3 sequence: CASSNTDRGGALTLLSYEQYF. CDR3 sequence (DNA): TGTGCCAGCAGCAATACTGATCGCGGGGGGGCCCTCACACTCCTCTCCTACGAGCAGTACTTC.

The J gene is TRBJ2-3, the V gene TRBV7-8; 7 nucleotides agree with TRBD1. The CDR3 consists of 14 residues. J was trimmed by 4 bases and V by 1 base; bases with no gene match: 2. Germline V CDR1 and CDR2: SGHVS, FQNEAQ. The CDR3 nucleotides are TGTGCCAGCAGCTTAGTTACAGGGGCAGATACGCAGTATTTT. Its protein is CASSLVTGADTQYF.

The V and J genes are TRBV3-1 (or the pseudogene TRBV3-2) and TRBJ2-6; D uncertain. V gave up 8 bases and J gave up 1 base, with 9 bases separating them. Germline CDR1 and CDR2: LGHDT and YNNKEL (reference sequence). This CDR3 is built from 14 residues. CDR3 bases: TGTGCCAGCGAGGCAACATCTGGGGCCAACGTCCTGACTTTC. Translation gives CASEATSGANVLTF.

V and J are TRBV7-9 and TRBJ1-2; 9 nucleotides match TRBD1. The CDR3 covers 13 residues. Germline-derived CDR1 and CDR2 are SEHNR and FQNEAQ (reference sequence). The V segment lost 10 bases and the J segment 4 bases; nucleotides outside the gene matches: 7. The CDR3 DNA follows: TGTGCCACCCGGACAGGGGAGGGCTATGGCTACACCTTC. Its protein product is CATRTGEGYGYTF.

This clone appeared once. The CDR3 protein is CASSAGLAARGEQFF. For the CDR3, the DNA is TGCGCCAGCAGCGCGGGACTAGCGGCTAGGGGTGAGCAGTTCTTC. This chain joins TRBV5-1 and TRBJ2-1; 11 positions agree with TRBD2. Germline V gene data show CDR1 as SGHRS and CDR2 as YFSETQ. The CDR3 length is 15 residues. V lost 4 bases to trimming and J lost 9 bases; unmatched junction nucleotides: 9.

The chain uses TRBV28 and TRBJ2-5, with TRBD2 matching over 16 bases. The CDR3 runs to 19 residues. Trimming took 3 bases from V and 5 from J; bases not matched to a gene: 12. Germline CDR1 MDHEN, CDR2 SYDVKM. The CDR3 DNA sequence: TGTGCCAGCAGTTTCCCCCCCGGGACTAGCGGGGGGGGGCGGGAGACCCAGTACTTC. The encoded protein is CASSFPPGTSGGGRETQYF. Combining the CDR3 with reference TRBV28 and TRBJ2-5 gives the whole variable domain DVKVTQSSRYLVKRTGEKVFLECVQDMDHENMFWYRQDPGLGLRLIYFSYDVKMKEKGDIPEGYSVSREKKERFSLILESASTNQTSMYLCASSFPPGTSGGGRETQYFGPGTRLLVL.

The rearrangement joins TRBV10-3 to TRBJ1-1, with a possible D match to TRBD1 (6 bases). CDR3 length: 15 residues. Trimming cost V 6 bases and J 10 bases, with 24 bases left between them. Germline CDR1 ENHRY, CDR2 SYGVKD. The CDR3 sequence: CAIRPWGTTGIGAFF. The CDR3, as DNA: TGTGCCATCAGACCTTGGGGGACCACAGGGATCGGAGCTTTCTTT.

The chain recombines TRBV25-1 with TRBJ2-3; 7 nucleotides align to TRBD1. Germline trimming cut 3 bases from V and 9 bases from J; bases unmatched to any gene: 12. Germline assignment: CDR1 MGHDK and CDR2 SYGVNS. This CDR3 has 15 amino acids. The CDR3 DNA follows: TGTGCCAGCAGTGACCGGACAGTCGCACAGGGGACGCAGTATTTT. This sequence encodes CASSDRTVAQGTQYF.

The chain links TRBV19 to TRBJ1-1; 11 nucleotides align to TRBD1. CDR3 size: 17 residues. Germline assignment: CDR1 LNHDA and CDR2 SQIVND (reference sequence). V lost 1 base and J lost 1; bases outside the gene matches: 5. The CDR3 here is CASSIGTGGVRNTEAFF. CDR3 bases: TGTGCCAGTAGTATAGGGACAGGGGGCGTAAGGAACACTGAAGCTTTCTTT.

The chain joins TRBV2 to TRBJ1-4; a possible D gene is TRBD1 (6 bases). V lost 7 bases and J lost 6, with 21 bases in between. Germline V gives CDR1 SNHLY, CDR2 FYNNEI. The CDR3 length is 16 residues. For the CDR3, the DNA is TGTGCCAGCACTCCCCCAGGGAGGGGGGGCCATGAAAAACTGTTTTTT. Translated: CASTPPGRGGHEKLFF.

This chain connects TRBV18 to TRBJ2-7, with 9 positions matching TRBD1. CDR3 length equals 14 residues. Germline values: CDR1 KGHSH, CDR2 LQKENI. V gave up 3 bases and J gave up 2 bases; unmatched junction bases: 2. The CDR3 loop reads CASSPDRGAYEQYV. CDR3 nucleotides: TGTGCCAGCTCACCCGACAGGGGGGCCTACGAGCAGTACGTC.

V is TRBV5-4 and J is TRBJ2-2; D gene unclear. CDR3 length: 15 amino acids. The V end was cut by 4 bases, the J end by 0 bases, with 10 bases between. Germline-derived CDR1 and CDR2 are SGHNT and YYREEE (reference sequence). This chain's CDR3 is CASSPLLANTGELFF. The CDR3 nucleotides read TGTGCCAGCAGCCCACTTCTAGCGAACACCGGGGAGCTGTTTTTT.

The chain has TRBV7-2 and TRBJ2-7; 9 bases fit TRBD2. After removal of 6 bases from V and 3 bases from J, the junction contained 6 bases not matched to a gene. Germline loops: CDR1 SGHTA, CDR2 FQGNSA. The CDR3 has 14 residues. CDR3 amino acids: CASSFGLASYEQYF. The CDR3 DNA follows: TGTGCCAGCAGTTTCGGACTAGCGAGCTACGAGCAGTACTTC.